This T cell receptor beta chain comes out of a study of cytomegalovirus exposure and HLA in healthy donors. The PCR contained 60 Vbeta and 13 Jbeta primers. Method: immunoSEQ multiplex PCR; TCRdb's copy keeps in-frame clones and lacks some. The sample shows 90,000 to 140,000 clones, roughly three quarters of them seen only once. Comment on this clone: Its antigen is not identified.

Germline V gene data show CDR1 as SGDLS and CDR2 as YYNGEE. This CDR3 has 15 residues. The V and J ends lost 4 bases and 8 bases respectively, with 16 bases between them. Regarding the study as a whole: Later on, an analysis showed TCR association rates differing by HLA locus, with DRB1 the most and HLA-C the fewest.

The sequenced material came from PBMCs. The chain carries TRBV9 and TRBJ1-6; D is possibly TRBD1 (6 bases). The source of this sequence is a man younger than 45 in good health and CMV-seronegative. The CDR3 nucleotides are TGTGCCAGCAGCTACCAGGGGTTCGGGGATTCACCCCTCCACTTT. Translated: CASSYQGFGDSPLHF.